This TCR beta chain was captured in a study of blood T cell repertoires in COVID-19. For the study at large: The study drew acute and convalescent COVID-19 samples from the United States, Italy and Spain. In each case, the material was cDNA or gDNA derived from T cells, B-cell-depleted T cells, or PBMCs.

Method: immunoSEQ multiplex PCR; TCRdb's copy keeps in-frame clones and lacks some. The sample records 140,000 or so clones, around 81% being singletons. V was pared by 0 bases and J by 4 bases, with 4 bases between. The V gene's germline CDR1 is MNHNS and CDR2 SASEGT. The CDR3 runs to 12 residues. The TCR sequence derives from a human donor in a cohort sampled during active COVID-19. The chain is built from TRBV6-1 and TRBJ2-7; no clear D gene. The source material was peripheral blood. CDR3 sequence: CASSEARYEQYF. CDR3 bases: TGTGCCAGCAGTGAAGCGCGGTACGAGCAGTACTTC.